This T cell receptor (beta chain) derives from a study of type 1 and type 2 diabetes patients. Looking at the study overall: CD4+ or CD8+ T cells were positively selected from PBMCs with microbeads. Study outcomes and limitations: Some expanded clones seen only in T1D might occur in additional T2D or control samples.

Donors had no other autoimmune disease or infection in four weeks. This clonotype was found many times. Antigen specificity is unknown. Germline V gives CDR1 SGHVS, CDR2 FQNEAQ. V dropped 4 bases and J dropped 0 bases, with 18 bases sitting between them. The CDR3 is made up of 17 amino acids. Genomic DNA was the PCR template. Multiplex PCR with 30 forward and 13 reverse primers amplified the TCR beta CDR3. TCRdb re-called the multiplex PCR reads through MiXCR, storing one row per CDR3 protein. The table has 250,000 to 300,000 distinct CDR3 sequences, around 50% seen once. The rearrangement joins TRBV7-8 to TRBJ1-2; D is unresolved. This clonotype originated in a man younger than 35 with type 2 diabetes. Sequences were obtained from peripheral blood mononuclear cells (PBMCs). DNA for the CDR3: TGTGCCAGCAGCTCCGAATTCGGCGGGCAGTCTAACTATGGCTACACCTTC. Translated: CASSSEFGGQSNYGYTF.